A single sample gave rise to the 31 T cell receptor beta chains below, sequenced in a study of early T cells in non-severe SARS-CoV-2 infection. A single record per CDR3 protein comes from TCRdb applying MiXCR to the 5' RACE reads. The repertoire holds 65,000 to 80,000 distinct CDR3 sequences, roughly 13% seen once, with approximately 1.1% in the top ten. The material sequenced was whole blood. The origin of the receptors is an adult who was a healthcare worker with PCR-confirmed SARS-CoV-2 infection or an uninfected control (not recorded which).

There are many counts of this clonotype. This chain uses TRBV11-2 with TRBJ1-6; D remains ambiguous. The length of the CDR3 is 12 residues. The V gene lost 4 bases and the J gene lost 7 bases, with 5 bases spanning the gap. The germline gives CDR1 SGHAT, CDR2 FQNNGV. The CDR3 loop is CASSSSNSPLHF. In DNA form, the CDR3 reads TGTGCCAGCAGCTCCTCAAATTCACCCCTCCACTTT.

The sample holds many counts of this clonotype. The rearrangement uses TRBV11-2 and TRBJ2-1; 9 bases agree with TRBD2. Trimming at V came to 6 bases and at J to 7 bases, leaving 10 bases not matched to a gene. CDR3 length equals 15 residues. CDR1 SGHAT and CDR2 FQNNGV come from the germline V gene. CDR3 bases: TGTGCCAGCAGATACCCGGGACTAGCACTAAATGAGCAGTTCTTC. Translated: CASRYPGLALNEQFF.

The chain uses TRBV6-2 or TRBV6-3 and TRBJ2-2; 7 bases match TRBD1. The CDR3 has 15 amino acids. The germline CDR1 and CDR2 sequences are MNHEY and SVGEGT. CDR3 protein: CASDNAGTVTGELFF. In nucleotides, the CDR3 is TGTGCTAGCGATAACGCCGGGACAGTCACCGGGGAGCTGTTTTTT.

This clonotype was counted at least ten times. The rearrangement uses TRBV12-3 or TRBV12-4 and TRBJ1-2; D gene uncertain. The germline V and J ends were trimmed by 5 bases and 5 bases, with 12 bases remaining between them. This CDR3 spans 13 amino acids. The CDR3 loop reads CASSREGRYGYTF. As DNA, the CDR3 is TGTGCCAGCAGTCGGGAAGGGCGGTATGGCTACACCTTC.

The sample holds many counts of this clonotype. This sequence joins TRBV20-1 and TRBJ2-5, with D perhaps assigned TRBD1 or TRBD2 (5 bases each). Germline assignment: CDR1 DFQATT and CDR2 SNEGSKA (reference sequence). The ends were cut back, 7 bases at V and 7 bases at J, with 13 bases in the middle. This CDR3 region has 11 residues. The DNA of the CDR3 is TGCAGTGTAGACCCTGGGGGGACCCAGTACTTC. Translating gives CSVDPGGTQYF.

The chain links TRBV5-1 to TRBJ2-3; 14 positions agree with TRBD2. The CDR3 sequence is 17 residues long. Germline CDR1 and CDR2: SGHRS and YFSETQ. The V segment lost 3 bases and the J segment 4 bases; nucleotides outside the gene matches: 7. CDR3 nucleotides: TGCGCCAGCAGCTCGGGACTAGCGGGAGTGATGGCAGATACGCAGTATTTT. This encodes CASSSGLAGVMADTQYF.

Ten or more counts support this clonotype. The J gene is TRBJ2-2, the V gene TRBV10-3; D unclear. The germline CDR1 and CDR2 sequences are ENHRY and SYGVKD. Trimming pared 3 bases from V and 1 base from J, leaving 15 bases between. The CDR3 is 17 amino acids. CDR3 sequence (DNA): TGTGCCATCAGTGAAGTCGTACTAACCAAGAACACCGGGGAGCTGTTTTTT. It specifies CAISEVVLTKNTGELFF.

The chain uses TRBV2 and TRBJ2-3; 11 nucleotides agree with TRBD2. Losses at the gene ends were 2 bases for V and 5 bases for J; bases not matched to a gene: 3. The germline V gene has CDR1 SNHLY and CDR2 FYNNEI. This CDR3 region has 15 residues. The CDR3 loop is CASSEYGTSGDTQYF. The DNA for the CDR3 is TGTGCCAGCAGTGAATATGGGACTAGCGGAGATACGCAGTATTTT.

The rearrangement uses TRBV5-1 and TRBJ1-1; D unclear. Per the germline V gene, CDR1 is SGHRS and CDR2 is YFSETQ. The CDR3 is 14 residues long. The V end was cut by 5 bases, the J end by 2 bases, with 13 bases between. The CDR3 DNA reads as TGCGCCAGCAGTGTAGTCCATCCTAACACTGAAGCTTTCTTT. Translation gives CASSVVHPNTEAFF.

The chain carries TRBV6-5 and TRBJ2-7; 7 bases are shared with TRBD1. The CDR3 is 14 residues long. J gave up 0 bases and V 6 bases, and 5 bases lay outside the gene matches. From germline, CDR1 is MNHEY and CDR2 SVGAGI. CDR3 amino acids: CASSPDRVSYEQYF. The CDR3 nucleotides read TGTGCCAGCAGCCCTGACAGGGTCTCCTACGAGCAGTACTTC.

This clonotype was seen a handful of times. The CDR3 bases are TGTGCCAGCAGTTCACTACTTAAATCAGGCGATACGCAGTATTTT. Protein sequence: CASSSLLKSGDTQYF. The gene calls are TRBV12-3 or TRBV12-4 and TRBJ2-3; no clear D. The CDR3 is 15 residues long. V lost 4 bases, J lost 6 bases, and 17 bases lay in between.

This clonotype was detected only a few times. J is TRBJ2-1 and V is TRBV3-2; the table names TRBD2, a call not compared with the DNA. TRBV3-2 is an annotated pseudogene. The CDR3 has 16 residues. The CDR3 here is CASSYITGTPYNEQFF. Written as DNA, the CDR3 is TGTGCCAGCAGCTACATCACCGGGACTCCCTACAATGAGCAGTTCTTC.

There are a few counts of this clonotype. The genes are TRBV5-4 and TRBJ1-4; D gene uncertain. The CDR3 consists of 14 residues. Per germline, CDR1 SGHNT and CDR2 YYREEE (reference sequence). V dropped 0 bases and J dropped 4 bases, with 7 bases sitting between them. The CDR3 DNA sequence: TGTGCCAGCAGCTTGGCCCAGCGTAATGAAAAACTGTTTTTT. Residues: CASSLAQRNEKLFF.

This clonotype occurred many times. The rearrangement links TRBV15 to TRBJ2-5; D unresolved. The CDR3 has 12 amino acids. V gave up 2 bases and J gave up 3 bases, with 4 bases separating them. Germline V gene data show CDR1 as LNHNV and CDR2 as YYDKDF (reference sequence). The CDR3 reads CATSRSKETQYF. CDR3 sequence (DNA): TGTGCCACCAGCAGATCCAAAGAGACCCAGTACTTC. Looking up the rest from reference TRBV15 and TRBJ2-5 gives the full variable domain: DAMVIQNPRYQVTQFGKPVTLSCSQTLNHNVMYWYQQKSSQAPKLLFHYYDKDFNNEADTPDNFQSRRPNTSFCFLDIRSPGLGDTAMYLCATSRSKETQYFGPGTRLLVL.

The rearrangement links TRBV7-9 to TRBJ2-5; 7 bases agree with TRBD1. This CDR3 has 13 amino acids. Germline-derived CDR1 and CDR2 are SEHNR and FQNEAQ (reference sequence). J was trimmed by 5 bases and V by 5 bases; bases with no gene match: 5. The CDR3 is CASSITGVETQYF. In DNA, the CDR3 is TGTGCCAGCAGCATTACAGGGGTGGAGACCCAGTACTTC.

In its sample, this clonotype was seen many times. V is TRBV18 and J is TRBJ2-7, with D possibly TRBD1 on 5 matching bases. The ends were cut back, 0 bases at V and 0 bases at J, with 15 bases in the middle. CDR1 and CDR2 from the germline V gene are KGHSH and LQKENI. The CDR3 loop spans 17 amino acids. The CDR3 reads CASSPPGSGLSSYEQYF. The CDR3 DNA reads as TGTGCCAGCTCACCACCGGGTTCAGGGCTGAGCTCCTACGAGCAGTACTTC.

This chain links TRBV20-1 with TRBJ1-2, with 7 bases matching TRBD1. V gave up 4 bases and J gave up 4 bases; unmatched junction bases: 12. The germline CDR1 and CDR2 sequences are DFQATT and SNEGSKA (reference sequence). This CDR3 region has 15 residues. CDR3 protein: CSATIPLGTAYGYTF. The CDR3 bases are TGCAGTGCTACCATTCCCTTAGGGACAGCCTATGGCTACACCTTC.

The chain recombines TRBV11-2 with TRBJ1-1; D gene ambiguous. The ends were cut back, 3 bases at V and 4 bases at J, with 12 bases in the middle. This CDR3 is 14 amino acids long. Germline V CDR1 and CDR2: SGHAT, FQNNGV. The CDR3 spells CASSFQVVGTEAFF. The CDR3 DNA follows: TGTGCCAGCAGCTTCCAGGTAGTGGGCACTGAAGCTTTCTTT.

This clonotype was counted many times. The V gene is TRBV19, the J gene TRBJ1-2, with D tentatively TRBD1 (6 bases). Trimming pared 3 bases from V and 8 bases from J, leaving 19 bases between. Germline lookup yields CDR1 LNHDA and CDR2 SQIVND (reference sequence). The CDR3 has 15 amino acids. CDR3 DNA sequence: TGTGCCAGTAGTATCTCCTCCGGACAGCCATGGGGCTACACCTTC. Residues: CASSISSGQPWGYTF.

In its sample, this clonotype was seen many times. V usage is TRBV4-3 and J usage is TRBJ2-3; TRBD2 might be the D (6 bases). Germline loops: CDR1 LGHNA, CDR2 YSLEER. This CDR3 comprises 16 residues. Deletions cut 3 bases from V and 2 bases from J, with 15 bases between. The CDR3 coding sequence is TGCGCCAGCAGCCAGGGACTCCGATGGGTCACAGATACGCAGTATTTT. This encodes CASSQGLRWVTDTQYF.

This clonotype was recorded many times. The chain uses TRBV19 and TRBJ2-2, with TRBD1 matching over 9 bases. V was pared by 1 base and J by 3 bases, with 3 bases of the junction left unmatched. The CDR3 covers 16 residues. The germline gives CDR1 LNHDA, CDR2 SQIVND (reference sequence). The CDR3: CASSIGRTGDTGELFF. The DNA for the CDR3 is TGTGCCAGTAGTATAGGTAGGACAGGGGACACCGGGGAGCTGTTTTTT.

This clonotype occurred a few times. This may be a read error: a much more frequent sequence differs by one nucleotide. V gene TRBV9 combines with J gene TRBJ2-1, with 9 positions matching TRBD2. Germline values: CDR1 SGDLS, CDR2 YYNGEE. This CDR3 comprises 16 residues. V was clipped by 3 bases and J by 4 bases; unmatched bases: 8. The CDR3 protein is CASSGFSGGPYNEQFF. The CDR3 DNA reads as TGTGCCAGCAGCGGGTTTAGCGGGGGCCCTTACAATGAGCAGTTCTTC.

The chain couples TRBV12-3 or TRBV12-4 to TRBJ2-5; the match to TRBD1 covers 7 bases. V was clipped by 6 bases and J by 5 bases; unmatched bases: 15. This CDR3 spans 16 amino acids. The CDR3 sequence: CASSNLRTGSPETQYF. CDR3 nucleotides: TGTGCCAGCAGCAACCTCCGGACAGGATCACCCGAGACCCAGTACTTC.

The V gene is TRBV12-3 or TRBV12-4, the J gene TRBJ1-5, with no clear D. The CDR3 consists of 14 residues. Trimming removed 1 base at V and 4 bases at J, with 8 bases between. CDR3 in amino acids: CASSLVVENQPQHF. CDR3 DNA sequence: TGTGCCAGCAGTTTAGTGGTAGAAAATCAGCCCCAGCATTTT.

V usage is TRBV29-1 and J usage is TRBJ2-3, with 7 bases aligning to TRBD1. The germline V gene has CDR1 SQVTM and CDR2 ANQGSEA. The CDR3 is 13 amino acids. The J segment lost 4 bases and the V segment lost 4 bases, leaving 5 bases of the junction unmatched. The CDR3: CSVGSTGADTQYF. The CDR3 DNA follows: TGCAGCGTTGGTTCCACAGGGGCAGATACGCAGTATTTT.

This clonotype appeared a few times. The rearrangement links TRBV29-1 to TRBJ2-3; D is unresolved. The CDR3 sequence is 13 residues long. The V end lost 1 base, the J end lost 0 bases, and 5 bases lay between the germline ends. Germline V lookup: CDR1 SQVTM, CDR2 ANQGSEA. CDR3 in amino acids: CSVEGRSTDTQYF. In DNA, the CDR3 is TGCAGCGTTGAAGGCCGCAGCACAGATACGCAGTATTTT.

This clonotype was seen repeatedly, ten times or more. The gene calls are TRBV6-2 or TRBV6-3 and TRBJ2-1, with 8 nucleotides matching TRBD2. The germline CDR1 and CDR2 sequences are MNHEY and SVGEGT. V dropped 5 bases and J dropped 9; count of bases not matched to a gene: 12. There are 15 residues in the CDR3. The CDR3: CASSPNSGGPTEQFF. Written as DNA, the CDR3 is TGTGCCAGCAGTCCAAACAGCGGGGGACCCACTGAGCAGTTCTTC.

This clonotype was observed at least ten times. The gene calls are TRBV7-2 and TRBJ1-3; maybe TRBD1 (6 bases). The CDR3 spans 17 residues. Germline CDR1 is SGHTA and CDR2 is FQGNSA. Trimming took off 5 bases at V and 0 bases at J, with 17 bases between the two ends. In DNA, the CDR3 is TGTGCCAGCAGCAAGACGACAGGTCTAACCTCTGGAAACACCATATATTTT. This sequence encodes CASSKTTGLTSGNTIYF.

The chain uses TRBV21-1 and TRBJ2-1; the listed D gene, TRBD2, was not tested against the DNA. TRBV21-1 is a pseudogene locus. This CDR3 comprises 16 residues. CDR3 sequence reads: CASSKEQRVFPNEQFF. The CDR3 coding sequence is TGTGCCAGCAGCAAAGAACAGCGGGTCTTCCCCAATGAGCAGTTCTTC.

This clonotype occurred many times. This chain links TRBV24-1 with TRBJ2-1, with TRBD1 matching 12 bases. V was pared by 3 bases and J by 6 bases, with 2 bases of the junction left unmatched. Germline assignment: CDR1 KGHDR and CDR2 SFDVKD. The CDR3 has 15 residues. The chain's CDR3 is CATSDGTGGFNEQFF. Written as DNA, the CDR3 is TGTGCCACCAGTGATGGGACAGGGGGCTTCAATGAGCAGTTCTTC.

This clonotype was seen many times. The rearrangement links TRBV2 to TRBJ2-1, with TRBD2 matching over 7 bases. The V gene's germline CDR1 is SNHLY and CDR2 FYNNEI. The CDR3 has 14 residues. V lost 8 bases and J lost 7; bases outside the gene matches: 11. The DNA of the CDR3 is TGTGCCAGCCGCATTCGTGGCGGGAGTAATGAGCAGTTCTTC. Protein product: CASRIRGGSNEQFF.